This T cell receptor (beta chain) was obtained from a study of T cell changes during pregnancy in multiple sclerosis. TCRdb's table, derived via immunoSEQ multiplex PCR, lists solely in-frame clones and lacks some. The table has roughly 40,000 clones, approximately 85% seen once; the top ten hold about 1.2%. V was pared by 5 bases and J by 1 base, with 7 bases of the junction left unmatched. This CDR3 contains 15 residues. Per the germline V gene, CDR1 is SGHTS and CDR2 is YDEGEE. The chain recombines TRBV5-8 with TRBJ2-3, with TRBD2 identical over 7 bases. The specimen comprised CD4+ T cells from peripheral blood mononuclear cells, sampled before pregnancy. This TCR was sampled from a female donor with multiple sclerosis, enrolled in a pregnancy study. The chain's CDR3 is CASRGPGRGTDTQYF. DNA for the CDR3: TGTGCCAGCAGGGGTCCTGGGAGGGGCACAGATACGCAGTATTTT. Variable domain in full (rest from reference TRBV5-8 and TRBJ2-3): EAGVTQSPTHLIKTRGQQATLRCSPISGHTSVYWYQQALGLGLQFLLWYDEGEERNRGNFPPRFSGRQFPNYSSELNVNALELEDSALYLCASRGPGRGTDTQYFGPGTRLTVL.